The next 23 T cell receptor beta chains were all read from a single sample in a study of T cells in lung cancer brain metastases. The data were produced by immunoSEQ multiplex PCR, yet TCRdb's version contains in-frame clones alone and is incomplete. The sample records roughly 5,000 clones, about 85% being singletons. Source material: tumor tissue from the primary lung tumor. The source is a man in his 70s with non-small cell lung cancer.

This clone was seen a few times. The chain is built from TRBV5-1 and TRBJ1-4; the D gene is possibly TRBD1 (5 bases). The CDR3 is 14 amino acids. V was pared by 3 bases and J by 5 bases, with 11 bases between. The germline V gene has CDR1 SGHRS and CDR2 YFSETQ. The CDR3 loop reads CASSSEGANEKLFF. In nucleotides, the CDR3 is TGCGCCAGCAGCTCCGAAGGGGCAAATGAAAAACTGTTTTTT.

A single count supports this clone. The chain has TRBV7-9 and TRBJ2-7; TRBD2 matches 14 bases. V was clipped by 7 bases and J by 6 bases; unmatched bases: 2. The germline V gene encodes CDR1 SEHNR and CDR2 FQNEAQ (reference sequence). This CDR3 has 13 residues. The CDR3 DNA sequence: TGTGCCAGCACGGGACTAGCGGGAGTCGAGCAGTACTTC. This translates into CASTGLAGVEQYF.

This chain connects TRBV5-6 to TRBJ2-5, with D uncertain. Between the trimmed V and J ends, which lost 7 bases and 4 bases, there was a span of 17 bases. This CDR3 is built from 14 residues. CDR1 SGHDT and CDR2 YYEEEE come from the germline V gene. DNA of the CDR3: TGTGCCAGCTTTCTCCTGGCTCTTGGAGAGACCCAGTACTTC. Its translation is CASFLLALGETQYF. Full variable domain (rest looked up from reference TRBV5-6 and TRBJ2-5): DAGVTQSPTHLIKTRGQQVTLRCSPKSGHDTVSWYQQALGQGPQFIFQYYEEEERQRGNFPDRFSGHQFPNYSSELNVNALLLGDSALYLCASFLLALGETQYFGPGTRLLVL.

This CDR3 is CASSARRTEAFF. The CDR3 coding sequence is TGTGCCAGCAGCGCCAGGAGAACTGAAGCTTTCTTT. The rearrangement links TRBV7-9 to TRBJ1-1; D uncertain. V was pared by 5 bases and J by 5 bases, with 9 bases between. The CDR3 consists of 12 residues. Germline CDR1 is SEHNR and CDR2 is FQNEAQ (reference sequence).

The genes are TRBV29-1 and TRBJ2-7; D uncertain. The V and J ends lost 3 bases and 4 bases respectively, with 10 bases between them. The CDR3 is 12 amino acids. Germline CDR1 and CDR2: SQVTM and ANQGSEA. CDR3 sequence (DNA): TGCAGCGTTGATGTTGGGGTATACGAGCAGTACTTC. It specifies CSVDVGVYEQYF.

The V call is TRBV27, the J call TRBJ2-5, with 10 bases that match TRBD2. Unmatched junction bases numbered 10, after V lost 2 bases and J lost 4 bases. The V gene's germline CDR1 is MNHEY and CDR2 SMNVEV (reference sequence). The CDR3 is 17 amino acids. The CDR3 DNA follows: TGTGCCAGCAGTTTAAGGTTACTAGCGGGGAACCTAGAGACCCAGTACTTC. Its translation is CASSLRLLAGNLETQYF.

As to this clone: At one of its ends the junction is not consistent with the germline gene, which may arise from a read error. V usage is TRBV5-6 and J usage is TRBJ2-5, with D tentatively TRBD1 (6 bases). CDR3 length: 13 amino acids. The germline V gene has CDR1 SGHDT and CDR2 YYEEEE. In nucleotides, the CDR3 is TGTGCCAGCAGCTTTACCGGGACACCGGCCTGGAACTTC. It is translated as CASSFTGTPAWNF.

This chain's CDR3 is CASSRGTSFSYNEQFF. The CDR3 nucleotides read TGTGCCAGCAGTCGGGGGACAAGCTTCTCCTACAATGAGCAGTTCTTC. The chain carries TRBV5-4 and TRBJ2-1; D is perhaps TRBD1 or TRBD2 (6 bases each). Germline-derived CDR1 and CDR2 are SGHNT and YYREEE (reference sequence). V dropped 5 bases and J dropped 0 bases, with 15 bases sitting between them. This CDR3 is built from 16 residues.

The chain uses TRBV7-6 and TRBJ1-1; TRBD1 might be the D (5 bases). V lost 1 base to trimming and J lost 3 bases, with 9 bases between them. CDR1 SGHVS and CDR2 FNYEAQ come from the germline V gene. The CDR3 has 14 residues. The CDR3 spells CASSLEAGYTEAFF. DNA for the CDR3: TGTGCCAGCAGCTTAGAAGCAGGGTACACTGAAGCTTTCTTT.

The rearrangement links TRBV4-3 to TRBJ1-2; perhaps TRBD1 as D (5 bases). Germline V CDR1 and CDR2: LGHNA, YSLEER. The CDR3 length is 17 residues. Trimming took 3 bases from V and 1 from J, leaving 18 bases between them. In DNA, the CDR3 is TGCGCCAGCAGCCACGGGGGAATAGGGCAGGTTAACTATGGCTACACCTTC. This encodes CASSHGGIGQVNYGYTF.

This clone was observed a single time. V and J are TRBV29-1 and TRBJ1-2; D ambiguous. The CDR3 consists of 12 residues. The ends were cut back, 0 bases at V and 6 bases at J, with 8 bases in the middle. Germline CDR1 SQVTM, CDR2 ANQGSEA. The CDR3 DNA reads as TGCAGCGTTGAAGACCATCGGGATGGCTACACCTTC. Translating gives CSVEDHRDGYTF. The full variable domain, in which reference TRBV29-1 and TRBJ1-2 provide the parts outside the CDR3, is SAVISQKPSRDICQRGTSLTIQCQVDSQVTMMFWYRQQPGQSLTLIATANQGSEATYESGFVIDKFPISRPNLTFSTLTVSNMSPEDSSIYLCSVEDHRDGYTFGSGTRLTVV.

The CDR3 DNA reads as TGTGCCAGTAGTATGGGCGAGGCGTGGACAGGTACCTACAATGAGCAGTTCTTC. Translating gives CASSMGEAWTGTYNEQFF. The rearrangement joins TRBV19 to TRBJ2-1; 7 bases agree with TRBD1. V shed 3 bases and J 2 bases; nucleotides not matched to a gene: 13. The germline V gene encodes CDR1 LNHDA and CDR2 SQIVND (reference sequence). This CDR3 is 18 amino acids long.

The CDR3 region is CASSPRVSGTNEQFF. The CDR3 bases are TGTGCCAGCTCACCACGCGTTAGCGGGACCAATGAGCAGTTCTTC. V and J are TRBV18 and TRBJ2-1; 8 bases match TRBD2. Germline assignment: CDR1 KGHSH and CDR2 LQKENI. This CDR3 has 15 residues. V dropped 1 base and J dropped 6; count of bases not matched to a gene: 5.

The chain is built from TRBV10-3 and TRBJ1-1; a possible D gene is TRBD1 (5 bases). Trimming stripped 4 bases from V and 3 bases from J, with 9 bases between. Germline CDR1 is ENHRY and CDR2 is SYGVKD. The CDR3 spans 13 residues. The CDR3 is CAISGGDYTEAFF. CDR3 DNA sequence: TGTGCCATCAGTGGGGGGGACTACACTGAAGCTTTCTTT.

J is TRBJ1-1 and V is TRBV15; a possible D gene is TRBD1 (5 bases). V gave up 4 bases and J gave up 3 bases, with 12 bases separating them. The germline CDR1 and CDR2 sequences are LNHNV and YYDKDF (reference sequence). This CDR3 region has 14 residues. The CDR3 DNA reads TGTGCCACCAGCAACCTATGGGGGGACACTGAAGCTTTCTTT. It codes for CATSNLWGDTEAFF. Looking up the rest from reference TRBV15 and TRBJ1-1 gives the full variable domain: DAMVIQNPRYQVTQFGKPVTLSCSQTLNHNVMYWYQQKSSQAPKLLFHYYDKDFNNEADTPDNFQSRRPNTSFCFLDIRSPGLGDTAMYLCATSNLWGDTEAFFGQGTRLTVV.

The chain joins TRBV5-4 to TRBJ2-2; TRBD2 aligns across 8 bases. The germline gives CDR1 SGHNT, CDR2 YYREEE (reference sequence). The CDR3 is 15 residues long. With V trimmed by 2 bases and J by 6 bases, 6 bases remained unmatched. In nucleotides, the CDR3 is TGTGCCAGCAGCTTTGGCGGGGGGCCTCCCGGGGAGCTGTTTTTT. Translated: CASSFGGGPPGELFF.

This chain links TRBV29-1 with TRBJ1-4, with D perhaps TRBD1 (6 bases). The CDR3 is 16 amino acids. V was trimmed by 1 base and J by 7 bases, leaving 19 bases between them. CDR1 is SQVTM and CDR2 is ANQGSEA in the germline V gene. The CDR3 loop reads CSVEVQGWELGEKLFF. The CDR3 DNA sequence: TGCAGCGTTGAAGTACAGGGTTGGGAGCTTGGTGAAAAACTGTTTTTT.

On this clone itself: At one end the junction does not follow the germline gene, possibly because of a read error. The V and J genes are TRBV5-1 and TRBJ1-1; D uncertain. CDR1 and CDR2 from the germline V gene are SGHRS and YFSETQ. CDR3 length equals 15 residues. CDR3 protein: CASSLESGDSTETFF. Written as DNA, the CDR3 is TGCGCCAGCAGCTTGGAAAGTGGGGATTCCACTGAAACTTTCTTT.

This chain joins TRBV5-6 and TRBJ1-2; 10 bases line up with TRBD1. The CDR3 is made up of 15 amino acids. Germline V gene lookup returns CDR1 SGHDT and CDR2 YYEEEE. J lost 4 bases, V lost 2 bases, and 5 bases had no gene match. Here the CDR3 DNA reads TGTGCCAGCAGCTTCGGGACAGGGGTGATCTATGGCTACACCTTC. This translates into CASSFGTGVIYGYTF.

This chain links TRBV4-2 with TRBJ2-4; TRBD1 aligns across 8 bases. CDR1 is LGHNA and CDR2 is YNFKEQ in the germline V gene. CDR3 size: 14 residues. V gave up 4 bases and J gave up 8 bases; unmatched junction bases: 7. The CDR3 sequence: CASSLDRVGYIQYF. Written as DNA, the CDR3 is TGTGCCAGCAGCCTGGACAGGGTCGGGTACATTCAGTACTTC.

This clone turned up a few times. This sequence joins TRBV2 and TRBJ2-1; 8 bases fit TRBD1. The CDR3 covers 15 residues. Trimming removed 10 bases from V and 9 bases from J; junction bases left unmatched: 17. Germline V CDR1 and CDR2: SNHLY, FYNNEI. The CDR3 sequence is CAILPGQVLPGEQFF. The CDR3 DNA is TGTGCCATCTTACCGGGACAGGTCCTTCCGGGTGAGCAGTTCTTC.

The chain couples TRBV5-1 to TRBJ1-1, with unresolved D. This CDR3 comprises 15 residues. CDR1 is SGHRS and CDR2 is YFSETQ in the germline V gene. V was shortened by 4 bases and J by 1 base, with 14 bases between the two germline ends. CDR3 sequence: CASSRSGVENTEAFF. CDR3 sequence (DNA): TGCGCCAGCAGCCGATCCGGGGTCGAGAACACTGAAGCTTTCTTT.

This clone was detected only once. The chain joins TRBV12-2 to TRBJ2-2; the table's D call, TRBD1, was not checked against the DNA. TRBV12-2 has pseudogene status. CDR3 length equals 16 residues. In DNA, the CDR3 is TGTGCAAGTCGCTTAGGGGCAGGGGGGAACACCGGGGAGCTGTTTTTT. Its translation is CASRLGAGGNTGELFF.